This TCR beta chain was found in a study of identical twins. Unique molecular identifiers were in the cDNA, with template-switch universal primer binding. TCRdb re-analysed the 5' RACE reads in MiXCR, keeping a single row per CDR3 protein. This sample has fewer than 250,000 distinct CDR3 sequences, with about 7% found just once. V gave up 5 bases and J gave up 3 bases; unmatched junction bases: 12. The CDR3 runs 15 residues. The germline CDR1 and CDR2 sequences are DFQATT and SNEGSKA (reference sequence). This clonotype came up many times. Its antigen is currently unknown. The study's findings and limits: Out-of-frame beta chain sequences displayed weaker excess sharing between twins. Out-of-frame alpha sequences shared by twins were enriched for low generation probability. Donors were not followed over many years; analysis was cross-sectional.

The same sample was also studied in work on yellow fever vaccine responses in identical twins.

Specimen: memory (CD45RO+) T cells sorted from blood. The TCR sequence derives from a woman aged 18 to 35 in good health. V is TRBV20-1 and J is TRBJ2-7; 8 bases fit TRBD2. The CDR3 loop reads CSAPPRQAGDYEQYF. CDR3 DNA sequence: TGCAGTGCTCCCCCCAGACAAGCGGGAGACTACGAGCAGTACTTC.